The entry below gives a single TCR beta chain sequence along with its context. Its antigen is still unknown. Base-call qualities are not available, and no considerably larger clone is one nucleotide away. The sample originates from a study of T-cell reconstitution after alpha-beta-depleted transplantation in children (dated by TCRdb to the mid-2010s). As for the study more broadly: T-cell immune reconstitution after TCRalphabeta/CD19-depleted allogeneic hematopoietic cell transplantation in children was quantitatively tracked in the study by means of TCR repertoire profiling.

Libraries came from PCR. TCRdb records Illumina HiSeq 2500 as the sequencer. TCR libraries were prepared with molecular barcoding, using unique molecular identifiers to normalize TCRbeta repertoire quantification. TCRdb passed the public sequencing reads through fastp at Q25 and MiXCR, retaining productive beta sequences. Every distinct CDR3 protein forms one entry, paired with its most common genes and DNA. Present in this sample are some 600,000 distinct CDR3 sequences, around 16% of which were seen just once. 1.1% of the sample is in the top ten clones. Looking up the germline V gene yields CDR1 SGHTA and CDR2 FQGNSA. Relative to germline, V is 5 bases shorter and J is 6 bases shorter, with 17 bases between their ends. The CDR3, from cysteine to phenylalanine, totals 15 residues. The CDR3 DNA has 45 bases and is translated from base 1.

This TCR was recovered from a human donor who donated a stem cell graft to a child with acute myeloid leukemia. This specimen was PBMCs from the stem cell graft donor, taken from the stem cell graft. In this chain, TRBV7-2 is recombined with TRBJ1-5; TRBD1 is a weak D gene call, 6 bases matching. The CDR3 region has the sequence CASSEGHSSSQPQHF. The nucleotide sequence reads TGTGCCAGCAGCGAGGGACACAGTTCGAGTCAGCCCCAGCATTTT. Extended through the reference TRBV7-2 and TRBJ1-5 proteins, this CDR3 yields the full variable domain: GAGVSQSPSNKVTEKGKDVELRCDPISGHTALYWYRQSLGQGLEFLIYFQGNSAPDKSGLPSDRFSAERTGGSVSTLTIQRTQQEDSAVYLCASSEGHSSSQPQHFGDGTRLSIL.